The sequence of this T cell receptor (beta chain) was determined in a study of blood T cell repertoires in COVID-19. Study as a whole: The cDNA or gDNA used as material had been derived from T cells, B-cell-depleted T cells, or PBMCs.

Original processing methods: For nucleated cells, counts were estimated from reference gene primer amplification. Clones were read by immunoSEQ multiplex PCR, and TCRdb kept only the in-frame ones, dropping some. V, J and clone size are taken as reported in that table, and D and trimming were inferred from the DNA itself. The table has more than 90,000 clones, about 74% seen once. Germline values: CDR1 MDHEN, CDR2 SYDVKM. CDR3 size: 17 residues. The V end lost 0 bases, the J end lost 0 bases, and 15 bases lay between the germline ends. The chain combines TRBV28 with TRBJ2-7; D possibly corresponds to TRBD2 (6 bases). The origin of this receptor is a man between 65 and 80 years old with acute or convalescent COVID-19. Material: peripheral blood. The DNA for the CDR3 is TGTGCCAGCAGTTTATGGCTCCGCGCGGGGAGCTCCTACGAGCAGTACTTC. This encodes CASSLWLRAGSSYEQYF.